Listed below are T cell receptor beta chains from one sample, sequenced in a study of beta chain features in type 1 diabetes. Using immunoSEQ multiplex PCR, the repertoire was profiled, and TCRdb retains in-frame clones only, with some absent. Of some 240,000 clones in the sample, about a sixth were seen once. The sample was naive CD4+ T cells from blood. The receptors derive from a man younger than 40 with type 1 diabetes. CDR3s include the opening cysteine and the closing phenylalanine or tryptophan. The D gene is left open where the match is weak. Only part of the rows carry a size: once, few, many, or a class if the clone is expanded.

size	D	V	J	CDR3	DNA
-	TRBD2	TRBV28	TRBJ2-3	CASSASGSTDTQYF	TGTGCCAGCAGTGCTAGCGGGAGCACAGATACGCAGTATTTT
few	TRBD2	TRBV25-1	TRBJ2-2	CATTTGPSGVTGELFF	TGTGCCACCACAACAGGGCCTAGCGGGGTAACCGGGGAGCTGTTTTTT
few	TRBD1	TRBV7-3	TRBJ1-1	CASSFGQGTTEAFF	TGTGCCAGCAGCTTCGGACAGGGAACCACTGAAGCTTTCTTT
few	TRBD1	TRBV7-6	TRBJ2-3	CASSPGQSTDTQYF	TGTGCCAGCAGCCCGGGACAGAGCACAGATACGCAGTATTTT
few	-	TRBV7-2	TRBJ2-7	CASSFMGSYEQYF	TGTGCCAGCAGCTTCATGGGCTCCTACGAGCAGTACTTC
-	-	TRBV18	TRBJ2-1	CASSPILAHNEQFF	TGTGCCAGCTCACCTATCCTAGCGCACAATGAGCAGTTCTTC
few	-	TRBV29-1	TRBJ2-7	CSVEKGPRAEQYF	TGCAGCGTTGAAAAGGGGCCCAGGGCCGAGCAGTACTTC
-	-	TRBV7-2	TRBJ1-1	CAARGTMNTEAFF	TGTGCAGCCCGGGGTACAATGAACACTGAAGCTTTCTTT
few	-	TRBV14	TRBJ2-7	CASSQLYEQYF	TGTGCCAGCAGCCAATTATACGAGCAGTACTTC
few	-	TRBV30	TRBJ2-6	CAWSVGNSGANVLTF	TGTGCCTGGAGTGTAGGCAACTCTGGGGCCAACGTCCTGACTTTC
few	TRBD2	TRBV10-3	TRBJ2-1	CAISESPAGGPNEQFF	TGTGCCATCAGTGAGTCACCAGCGGGAGGACCGAATGAGCAGTTCTTC